This T cell receptor beta chain was captured by sequencing in a study of blood T cell repertoires in COVID-19. As for the study in general: PBMCs, B-cell-depleted T cells, or T cells were the source of the cDNA or gDNA that made up the material.

Participants were aged about 18 to 100 years from around 24 US areas. Profiling relied on immunoSEQ multiplex PCR, and the TCRdb table lists in-frame clones only, not all of them. The data show 210,000 or so clones, approximately 80% seen once. The germline V gene encodes CDR1 SGDLS and CDR2 YYNGEE. V lost 4 bases, J lost 0 bases, and 7 bases lay in between. CDR3 length: 14 residues. The genes are TRBV9 and TRBJ2-2; D unclear. Sequencing input: PBMCs or T cells enriched from blood (not recorded which). The receptor comes from a man between 60 and 75 years old who had recovered from COVID-19. The CDR3 region has the DNA TGTGCCAGCAGCAGAGGAGCGAACACCGGGGAGCTGTTTTTT. Amino acid sequence: CASSRGANTGELFF.